This is a list of T cell receptor beta chains from one sample in a study of beta chain features in type 1 diabetes. Clones were sequenced by immunoSEQ multiplex PCR, and TCRdb holds only the in-frame ones, with some missing. The sample has under 900,000 clones; 15% to 20% are singletons. Sequenced material: naive CD4+ T cells from blood. The receptors shown here come from a woman between 18 and 29 years old in good health. CDR3s include the opening cysteine and the closing phenylalanine or tryptophan. The order of the fields is J gene, clone size, V gene, D gene, CDR3 protein, CDR3 DNA. A D gene is named only where the DNA matches it firmly. Only part of the rows carry a size: once, few, many, or a class if the clone is expanded.

TRBJ1-1,few,TRBV10-3,-,CAISEESSLAEAFF,TGTGCCATCAGTGAGGAGTCGAGTCTTGCTGAAGCTTTCTTT
TRBJ2-1,-,TRBV11-1,-,CASSLVATPGIYNEQFF,TGTGCCAGCAGCTTAGTCGCAACTCCCGGGATCTACAATGAGCAGTTCTTC
TRBJ2-7,-,TRBV21-1,-,CASSNRDRIYEQYF,TGTGCCAGCAGCAATCGGGACAGGATCTACGAGCAGTACTTC
TRBJ2-1,-,TRBV2,TRBD1,CASVPGQGAREQFF,TGTGCCAGCGTACCGGGACAGGGGGCGCGTGAGCAGTTCTTC
TRBJ2-7,-,TRBV28,TRBD2,CASSALFRGLYEQYF,TGTGCCAGCAGTGCTCTGTTTAGGGGACTATACGAGCAGTACTTC
TRBJ2-5,few,TRBV7-2,TRBD2,CASSLAWASGSRETQYF,TGTGCCAGCAGCTTAGCGTGGGCTAGCGGGAGCCGGGAGACCCAGTACTTC
TRBJ2-5,few,TRBV28,-,CASSETGSRRETQYF,TGTGCCAGCAGTGAAACGGGGTCTAGGCGGGAGACCCAGTACTTC
TRBJ2-3,few,TRBV2,-,CASSVQGSDTQYF,TGTGCCAGCAGTGTACAGGGTTCAGATACGCAGTATTTT
TRBJ2-2,few,TRBV7-8,-,CASSFVPRDNTGELFF,TGTGCCAGCAGCTTTGTTCCCAGGGACAACACCGGGGAGCTGTTTTTT
TRBJ1-1,few,TRBV5-4,-,CASSRGADSANTEAFF,TGTGCCAGCAGCCGGGGGGCGGACTCAGCGAACACTGAAGCTTTCTTT
TRBJ2-2,-,TRBV19,-,CASSIWTANTGELFF,TGTGCCAGTAGTATTTGGACAGCGAACACCGGGGAGCTGTTTTTT
TRBJ2-6,-,TRBV4-3,-,CASSLVDLSGANVLTF,TGCGCCAGCAGCCTAGTAGACCTCTCTGGGGCCAACGTCCTGACTTTC
TRBJ1-1,few,TRBV7-9,-,CASSFFHQRAEAFF,TGTGCCAGCAGCTTTTTTCACCAGAGAGCTGAAGCTTTCTTT
TRBJ2-7,-,TRBV18,-,CASSPRGWATSGEQYF,TGTGCCAGCTCACCTCGAGGCTGGGCTACTTCGGGTGAGCAGTACTTC
TRBJ1-2,-,TRBV2,-,CASSPRGTANYGYTF,TGTGCCAGCAGTCCTAGGGGGACGGCTAACTATGGCTACACCTTC
TRBJ1-3,few,TRBV2,-,CASSPRTQGGGNTIYF,TGTGCCAGCAGTCCCCGAACACAGGGAGGTGGAAACACCATATATTTT
TRBJ2-7,-,TRBV6-5,TRBD1,CASSPRDSYEQYF,TGTGCCAGCAGCCCCAGGGACAGCTACGAGCAGTACTTC
TRBJ2-5,-,TRBV18,TRBD2,CASSRGLVTETQYF,TGTGCCAGCTCACGTGGACTAGTAACGGAGACCCAGTACTTC
TRBJ2-1,few,TRBV20-1,-,CSARRRGEQFF,TGCAGTGCACGACGTAGGGGTGAGCAGTTCTTC
TRBJ1-2,-,TRBV28,-,CASSLVTGRYNYGYTF,TGTGCCAGCAGCCTCGTAACAGGGCGGTATAACTATGGCTACACCTTC
TRBJ2-7,once,TRBV6-1,TRBD1,CASSQQGSSYEQYF,TGTGCCAGCAGTCAACAGGGGAGCTCCTACGAGCAGTACTTC
TRBJ2-3,few,TRBV4-3,-,CASSLNSGSADTQYF,TGCGCCAGCAGCCTCAACTCAGGGTCAGCGGATACGCAGTATTTT
TRBJ2-7,-,TRBV4-2,-,CASSHGFRGTFYEQYF,TGTGCCAGCAGCCATGGATTTCGGGGGACCTTCTACGAGCAGTACTTC
TRBJ2-2,-,TRBV9,TRBD1,CASSSIRPGQGPGELFF,TGTGCCAGCAGCTCCATTAGACCGGGACAGGGTCCCGGGGAGCTGTTTTTT
TRBJ2-1,-,TRBV20-1,-,CSATEQFF,TGCAGTGCTACGGAGCAGTTCTTC
TRBJ2-7,few,TRBV6-6,TRBD1,CASSTRDRGLDEQYF,TGTGCCAGCAGTACCCGGGACAGGGGGCTCGACGAGCAGTACTTC
TRBJ1-2,-,TRBV5-4,-,CASSLVGQYGYTF,TGTGCCAGCAGCTTGGTGGGGCAGTATGGCTACACCTTC
TRBJ2-3,-,TRBV2,TRBD2,CASRSSSGRAPDTQYF,TGTGCCAGCAGGTCCTCTAGCGGGAGGGCCCCAGATACGCAGTATTTT
TRBJ2-3,-,TRBV7-2,-,CASSRGVNTDTQYF,TGTGCCAGCAGCAGGGGAGTAAACACAGATACGCAGTATTTT